This T cell receptor (beta chain) is from a study of blood T cell repertoires in COVID-19. Germline V gene sequence: CDR1 SEHNR, CDR2 FQNEAQ (reference sequence). Trimming took off 5 bases at V and 5 bases at J, with 18 bases between the two ends. The CDR3 length is 15 residues. Libraries were prepared by immunoSEQ multiplex PCR; TCRdb keeps only in-frame clonotypes and omits some of them. The sample carries around 56,000 clones, roughly 90% recorded once. Sequenced input: peripheral blood. The chain combines TRBV7-9 with TRBJ2-5, with D possibly TRBD1 on 6 matching bases. The receptor comes from a man older than 75 with acute or convalescent COVID-19. CDR3 bases: TGTGCCAGCAGCACGGGACACCAGTACCGGGAGACCCAGTACTTC. It codes for CASSTGHQYRETQYF.